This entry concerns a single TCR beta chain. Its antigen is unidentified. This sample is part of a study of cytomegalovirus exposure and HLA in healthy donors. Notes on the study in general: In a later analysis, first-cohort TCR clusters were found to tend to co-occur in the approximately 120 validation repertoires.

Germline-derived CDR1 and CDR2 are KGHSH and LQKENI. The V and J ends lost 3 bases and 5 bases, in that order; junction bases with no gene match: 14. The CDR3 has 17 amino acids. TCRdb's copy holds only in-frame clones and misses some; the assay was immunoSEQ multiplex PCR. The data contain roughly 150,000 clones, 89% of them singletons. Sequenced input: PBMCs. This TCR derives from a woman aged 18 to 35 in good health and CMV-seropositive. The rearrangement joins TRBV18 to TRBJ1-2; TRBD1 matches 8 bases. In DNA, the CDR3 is TGTGCCAGCTCACCTTCGCCCGACAGGGGTGGTAGGTATGGCTACACCTTC. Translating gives CASSPSPDRGGRYGYTF.